The clone carrying this T cell receptor (beta chain) was detected many times. Its antigen is unidentified. The diagnostic basis comprised clinical symptoms, serum thyroxine and TRAb, thyroid ultrasound and orbital computed tomography. It was RNA transcripts that yielded the amplified TCR beta CDR3 regions. The HTBI primer set drove a first-round RT-PCR of the TCR CDR3. TCRdb used MiXCR to reprocess the multiplex PCR reads, holding one entry per CDR3 protein. This table has about 480,000 distinct CDR3 sequences, approximately 14% appearing once. The data were obtained in a study of T cells in Graves' hyperthyroidism and ophthalmopathy. Study-wide results and caveats: Most thyroid clonotypes that were expanded above 0.001 also turned up in blood.

V was cut by 3 bases and J by 1 base, with 8 bases left in between. CDR3 length equals 13 residues. Per the germline V gene, CDR1 is DFQATT and CDR2 is SNEGSKA (reference sequence). The origin of this receptor is a woman aged 18-29 years with Graves' hyperthyroidism. The V gene is TRBV20-1, the J gene TRBJ2-3; D call uncertain. The sequenced material came from blood. The CDR3 protein is CSARVPGTDTQYF. The CDR3 bases are TGCAGTGCTAGGGTCCCTGGCACAGATACGCAGTATTTT.